The rows below give T cell receptor beta chains drawn from one sample of a study of blood T cell repertoires in COVID-19. The repertoire was sequenced with immunoSEQ multiplex PCR; TCRdb's copy has only in-frame clones and lacks some. The sample lists over 150,000 clones, 85% to 90% occurring once. Source material: peripheral blood. The receptors were gathered from a man aged 55 to 69 with COVID-19, enrolled during active disease. Each CDR3 is given with its conserved first and last residue. Fields, in order: D gene, V gene, J gene, clone size, CDR3 DNA, CDR3 protein. The D gene is left open where the match is weak. Expanded clones get a size class; other rows say once, few or many, or leave the size out.

TRBD1,TRBV7-8,TRBJ1-5,NA,TGTGCCAGCAGCCGAGGACAGGGCCCCAATCAGCCCCAGCATTTT,CASSRGQGPNQPQHF
NA,TRBV28,TRBJ1-3,few,TGTGCCAGCAGTCCCGTCTCAGGGGCTGGAAACACCATATATTTT,CASSPVSGAGNTIYF
TRBD1,TRBV10-3,TRBJ1-2,once,TGTGCCATCAGCGGACAGGGTAAAAATGGCTACACCTTC,CAISGQGKNGYTF
TRBD2,TRBV11-1,TRBJ2-1,NA,TGTGCCAGCAGCTTCGGTAGCGGGGGCCTTGAGCAGTTCTTC,CASSFGSGGLEQFF
TRBD1,TRBV7-9,TRBJ2-2,NA,TGTGCCAGCAGCTTCTCAGGGGGCGAATTGGGCGGGGAGCTGTTTTTT,CASSFSGGELGGELFF
TRBD2,TRBV3-1/TRBV3-2,TRBJ2-7,NA,TGTGCCAGCAGCCAAGCGGCTAGCGGACCCTACGAGCAGTACTTC,CASSQAASGPYEQYF
NA,TRBV6-6,TRBJ2-1,NA,TGTGCCAGCAGGTCAACAGGCGATGAGCAGTTCTTC,CASRSTGDEQFF
NA,TRBV27,TRBJ2-1,once,TGTGCCAGCAGTTTAGACGGCATGCGGATAAGCTCCTACAATGAGCAGTTCTTC,CASSLDGMRISSYNEQFF
NA,TRBV5-1,TRBJ1-1,NA,TGCGCCAGCAGCCTGGATGGAGGTTCTGAAGCTTTCTTT,CASSLDGGSEAFF
NA,TRBV5-1,TRBJ2-5,NA,TGCGCCAGCAGGAGAGAAGAGACCCAGTACTTC,CASRREETQYF
NA,TRBV5-1,TRBJ1-2,NA,TGCGCCTCGGCAGCGGGGGGTACTAACTATGGCTACACCTTC,CASAAGGTNYGYTF
TRBD2,TRBV4-3,TRBJ2-1,NA,TGCGCCAGCAGCCCGAATAGAAAGGGAGGGCTGGAGAATGAGCAGTTCTTC,CASSPNRKGGLENEQFF
NA,TRBV19,TRBJ1-3,NA,TGTGCCAGTAGTGCAGGGAGGCGAAACACCATATATTTT,CASSAGRRNTIYF
TRBD2,TRBV6-2/TRBV6-3,TRBJ2-7,NA,TGTGCCAGCAGTCTTCCGACTAGCAATCCGCTCGAGCAGTACTTC,CASSLPTSNPLEQYF
TRBD2,TRBV5-1,TRBJ2-1,NA,TGCGCCAGCAGCCCCGGACTAGCGGGGGTAAATGAGCAGTTCTTC,CASSPGLAGVNEQFF
NA,TRBV28,TRBJ1-1,few,TGTGCCAGCAGTTTAATACGGTTTAGGGCCGGGGGGAACACTGAAGCTTTCTTT,CASSLIRFRAGGNTEAFF
TRBD1,TRBV11-2,TRBJ1-6,NA,TGTGCCAGCAGCTTTCAGACAGGGAAAGGTTCACCCCTCCACTTT,CASSFQTGKGSPLHF
TRBD2,TRBV7-9,TRBJ2-3,NA,TGTGCCAGCAGCGATAGCGGGGGTACAGATACGCAGTATTTT,CASSDSGGTDTQYF
TRBD1,TRBV7-2,TRBJ2-5,many,TGTGCCAGCAGTCGGACAGGGGAAGAGACCCAGTACTTC,CASSRTGEETQYF
TRBD1,TRBV11-3,TRBJ1-1,NA,TGTGCCAGCAGCTTGGCAGGGGGGAACACTGAAGCTTTCTTT,CASSLAGGNTEAFF
TRBD1,TRBV19,TRBJ2-1,NA,TGTGCCAGTAGTATAGGTGGGACAGGAGCAAATGAGCAGTTCTTC,CASSIGGTGANEQFF
NA,TRBV3-1/TRBV3-2,TRBJ2-2,NA,TGTGCCAGCAGCCCACCCTATCTAGGGAACACCGGGGAGCTGTTTTTT,CASSPPYLGNTGELFF
TRBD2,TRBV20-1,TRBJ2-2,NA,TGCAGTGCTAGTTTTAGCGCGGGGGGGCTCAGCGGGGAGCTGTTTTTT,CSASFSAGGLSGELFF
TRBD1,TRBV6-5,TRBJ1-4,NA,TGTGCCAGCAGTTCCCGACGCGGGACAGGAAGTGAAAAACTGTTTTTT,CASSSRRGTGSEKLFF
NA,TRBV6-5,TRBJ2-5,NA,TGTGCCAGCAGTTCGTCGGAGGGTAAAGAGACCCAGTACTTC,CASSSSEGKETQYF
TRBD1,TRBV28,TRBJ1-3,NA,TGTGCCAGCAGTTTGGGACAGGGAAACACCATATATTTT,CASSLGQGNTIYF
TRBD1,TRBV5-1,TRBJ2-6,NA,TGCGCCAGCAGCCCGCCGGACAGGGTCAGCTCTGGGGCCAACGTCCTGACTTTC,CASSPPDRVSSGANVLTF
NA,TRBV19,TRBJ1-1,NA,TGTGCCAGTAGATACAGGGAGGGCACTGAAGCTTTCTTT,CASRYREGTEAFF
NA,TRBV5-1,TRBJ2-7,NA,TGCGCCAGCAACACCGGACAGATCCCCTACGAGCAGTACTTC,CASNTGQIPYEQYF
TRBD1,TRBV11-1,TRBJ2-7,NA,TGTGCCAGCAGGTGGACAGGGGGCAGGAACGAGCAGTACTTC,CASRWTGGRNEQYF
TRBD1,TRBV30,TRBJ2-2,NA,TGTGCCTGGAGAGGACAGGGGTTGAGCACCGGGGAGCTGTTTTTT,CAWRGQGLSTGELFF
NA,TRBV10-3,TRBJ2-7,NA,TGTGCCATCAGTGAGTCGACCGGGACCTACGAGCAGTACTTC,CAISESTGTYEQYF
NA,TRBV6-2/TRBV6-3,TRBJ1-2,once,TGTGCCAGCAGTTACGACAGATCAACCGGCTACACCTTC,CASSYDRSTGYTF
NA,TRBV6-5,TRBJ1-1,NA,TGTGCCAGCAGGGGGAGCATGAACACTGAAGCTTTCTTT,CASRGSMNTEAFF
TRBD1,TRBV11-2,TRBJ2-7,few,TGTGCCAGCAGCTCCCCCCCAGGGGGCCAAAAACTCTACGAGCAGTACTTC,CASSSPPGGQKLYEQYF
NA,TRBV29-1,TRBJ1-1,NA,TGCAGCGTAGGTGAGGCAGCGTTAGGAGCTTTCTTT,CSVGEAALGAFF
TRBD1,TRBV6-4,TRBJ2-3,NA,TGTGCCAGCAGTGTCTACGGACAGGGGGCCGCAGATACGCAGTATTTT,CASSVYGQGAADTQYF